This record covers a single TCR beta chain. CDR3 length equals 16 residues. Trimming cost V 5 bases and J 1 base, with 17 bases left between them. Constant-region reverse primers amplified full-length variable regions, followed by semi-nested Nested Universal Primer A PCR. MiXCR, run by TCRdb on the 5' RACE reads, gives a single entry per CDR3 protein. The top ten clones hold roughly 3.2% of a sample with about 10,000 distinct CDR3 sequences, about 25% of them seen once. The sorted Tregs were CD4+CD25+CD127-/low cells. The J gene is TRBJ1-1, the V gene TRBV12-3 or TRBV12-4; D might be TRBD1 (5 bases). Sequenced: Tregs sorted from blood. The TCR was taken from a female donor with breast cancer. The CDR3 region has the DNA TGTGCCAGCAGTGCCCCTGCAGGGTGGGGGAACACTGAAGCTTTCTTT. It specifies CASSAPAGWGNTEAFF.